This is a list of T cell receptor beta chains from one sample in a study of shared clonotypes between healthy human individuals. TCRdb's copy holds only in-frame clones and misses some; the assay was immunoSEQ multiplex PCR. The data contain about 2.2 million clones, 85% to 95% of them singletons. Sequencing used naive CD8+ T cells from PBMCs. These receptor sequences come from a man younger than 30 in good health. Some clones in this sample may be carry-over from other donors' samples. Both conserved end residues are trimmed from each CDR3.

cdr3_length: 11; v_call: TRBV28; j_call: TRBJ1-5; cdr3_aa: ASSYREDQPQH
cdr3_length: 14; v_call: TRBV4-1; j_call: TRBJ2-1; cdr3_aa: ASSQVSGRGYNEQF
cdr3_length: 15; v_call: TRBV10-2; j_call: TRBJ1-2; cdr3_aa: ASSESGTGEGNYGYT
cdr3_length: 12; v_call: TRBV19; j_call: TRBJ2-2; cdr3_aa: ASTQGGWAGELF
cdr3_length: 12; v_call: TRBV28; j_call: TRBJ1-6; cdr3_aa: ASWPGRINSPLH
cdr3_length: 14; v_call: TRBV11-2; j_call: TRBJ2-2; cdr3_aa: ASSFQVGVATGELF
cdr3_length: 14; v_call: TRBV14; j_call: TRBJ2-7; cdr3_aa: ASSQYLAGGGSEQY
cdr3_length: 10; v_call: TRBV2; j_call: TRBJ1-1; cdr3_aa: ASSEGDTEAF
cdr3_length: 13; v_call: TRBV6-1; j_call: TRBJ2-1; cdr3_aa: ASSHGQGSYNEQF
cdr3_length: 12; v_call: TRBV5-4; j_call: TRBJ1-1; cdr3_aa: ASSLGGVTTEAF
cdr3_length: 14; v_call: TRBV5-4; j_call: TRBJ1-2; cdr3_aa: ASSLVGFSSNYGYT
cdr3_length: 14; v_call: TRBV7-9; j_call: TRBJ2-5; cdr3_aa: ASSSPGGALRETQY
cdr3_length: 15; v_call: TRBV15; j_call: TRBJ2-2; cdr3_aa: ATSRDITGANTGELF
cdr3_length: 9; v_call: TRBV30; j_call: TRBJ1-1; cdr3_aa: AWNRNTEAF
cdr3_length: 15; v_call: TRBV4-2; j_call: TRBJ2-1; cdr3_aa: ASSQDYWTTPRDEQF
cdr3_length: 13; v_call: TRBV9; j_call: TRBJ2-1; cdr3_aa: ASSVGGEAYNEQF
cdr3_length: 11; v_call: TRBV19; j_call: TRBJ1-1; cdr3_aa: ASSIDGVEEAF
cdr3_length: 12; v_call: TRBV7-9; j_call: TRBJ2-7; cdr3_aa: ASRPSGRAYEQY
cdr3_length: 9; v_call: TRBV29-1; j_call: TRBJ2-7; cdr3_aa: SVVGYYEQY
cdr3_length: 14; v_call: TRBV7-8; j_call: TRBJ2-7; cdr3_aa: ASSALSGTSFREQY
cdr3_length: 12; v_call: TRBV7-9; j_call: TRBJ2-1; cdr3_aa: ASSSGTYYSEQF
cdr3_length: 13; v_call: TRBV28; j_call: TRBJ2-1; cdr3_aa: ASSLRLAGVGEQF
cdr3_length: 12; v_call: TRBV7-9; j_call: TRBJ1-2; cdr3_aa: ASSLGALNYGYT
cdr3_length: 10; v_call: TRBV7-2; j_call: TRBJ2-7; cdr3_aa: ASSYTGYEQY
cdr3_length: 11; v_call: TRBV30; j_call: TRBJ2-7; cdr3_aa: AWSIGVSYEQY
cdr3_length: 15; v_call: TRBV28; j_call: TRBJ1-5; cdr3_aa: ASSYPRAEISNQPQH
cdr3_length: 13; v_call: TRBV6-1; j_call: TRBJ2-2; cdr3_aa: ASSEKSTPGGELF
cdr3_length: 13; v_call: TRBV5-1; j_call: TRBJ2-7; cdr3_aa: ASSPRDVGSYEQY
cdr3_length: 12; v_call: TRBV14; j_call: TRBJ2-1; cdr3_aa: ASSETSSYNEQF
cdr3_length: 13; v_call: TRBV19; j_call: TRBJ2-5; cdr3_aa: ASSPRDSKQETQY
cdr3_length: 14; v_call: TRBV7-9; j_call: TRBJ1-5; cdr3_aa: ASSLGGQLGNQPQH
cdr3_length: 13; v_call: TRBV7-9; j_call: TRBJ2-7; cdr3_aa: ASSLVTGLPYEQY
cdr3_length: 13; v_call: TRBV9; j_call: TRBJ2-1; cdr3_aa: ASSGSGRTYNEQF
cdr3_length: 10; v_call: TRBV5-1; j_call: TRBJ1-4; cdr3_aa: ASRQGGEKLF
cdr3_length: 14; v_call: TRBV13; j_call: TRBJ2-2; cdr3_aa: ASSLLSGSFTGELF
cdr3_length: 13; v_call: TRBV4-3; j_call: TRBJ2-7; cdr3_aa: ASSPTGGLAYEQY
cdr3_length: 13; v_call: TRBV5-6; j_call: TRBJ2-5; cdr3_aa: ASSLAVASWGTQY
cdr3_length: 14; v_call: TRBV28; j_call: TRBJ2-7; cdr3_aa: ASEGGDRGGSYEQY
cdr3_length: 10; v_call: TRBV28; j_call: TRBJ2-1; cdr3_aa: ASSFRDHEQF
cdr3_length: 12; v_call: TRBV11-2; j_call: TRBJ2-5; cdr3_aa: ASSLERGSETQY
cdr3_length: 7; v_call: TRBV18; j_call: TRBJ1-1; cdr3_aa: ASSATGD
cdr3_length: 12; v_call: TRBV6-5; j_call: TRBJ1-1; cdr3_aa: ASKVRERNTEAF
cdr3_length: 12; v_call: TRBV15; j_call: TRBJ2-1; cdr3_aa: AINSGRSYNEQF
cdr3_length: 13; v_call: TRBV2; j_call: TRBJ2-5; cdr3_aa: ASSELAGGLETQY
cdr3_length: 12; v_call: TRBV27; j_call: TRBJ2-3; cdr3_aa: ASRGQSSTDTQY
cdr3_length: 11; v_call: TRBV29-1; j_call: TRBJ1-2; cdr3_aa: SARGQEKNGYT
cdr3_length: 14; v_call: TRBV7-9; j_call: TRBJ1-3; cdr3_aa: ASSFLGESPGNTIY
cdr3_length: 13; v_call: TRBV6-6; j_call: TRBJ2-1; cdr3_aa: ASSPGISSYNEQF
cdr3_length: 11; v_call: TRBV7-2; j_call: TRBJ2-1; cdr3_aa: ASRTRGHNEQF
cdr3_length: 10; v_call: TRBV7-8; j_call: TRBJ2-7; cdr3_aa: ASSSTAYEQY
cdr3_length: 12; v_call: TRBV7-2; j_call: TRBJ2-1; cdr3_aa: ASSLPDTYNEQF
cdr3_length: 13; v_call: TRBV19; j_call: TRBJ1-3; cdr3_aa: ASSTTQGSGNTIY
cdr3_length: 11; v_call: TRBV7-9; j_call: TRBJ2-1; cdr3_aa: ASRGGAGNEQF
cdr3_length: 13; v_call: TRBV6-6; j_call: TRBJ1-6; cdr3_aa: ASSPLGQGHSPLH
cdr3_length: 10; v_call: TRBV29-1; j_call: -; cdr3_aa: SVLDNPSEQY
cdr3_length: 14; v_call: TRBV9; j_call: TRBJ2-5; cdr3_aa: ASSVGSSGSGETQY
cdr3_length: 10; v_call: TRBV4-1; j_call: TRBJ2-2; cdr3_aa: ASSHEAGELF
cdr3_length: 14; v_call: TRBV7-3; j_call: TRBJ2-2; cdr3_aa: ASSLSRGEVTGELF
cdr3_length: 11; v_call: TRBV18; j_call: TRBJ2-3; cdr3_aa: ASSESRDDTQY